This T cell receptor beta chain was sequenced during a study of T cells after yellow fever vaccination. Germline assignment: CDR1 DFQATT and CDR2 SNEGSKA (reference sequence). After removal of 5 bases from V and 2 bases from J, the junction contained 3 bases not matched to a gene. The CDR3 runs 14 residues. A single record per CDR3 protein comes from TCRdb applying MiXCR to the 5' RACE reads. The sample contains around 120,000 distinct CDR3 sequences, 7.2% of which appear only once. This clonotype showed up many times. The material sequenced was CD4+ T cells sorted from PBMCs, taken roughly 45 days after the first yellow fever vaccination. The chain employs TRBV20-1 and TRBJ1-5; 10 bases are a match to TRBD1. The origin of this receptor is a man between 18 and 35 years old who received the YFV17D yellow fever vaccine. The CDR3 DNA reads TGCAGTGCTCAGACAGGGGGCGGCAATCAGCCCCAGCATTTT. As protein: CSAQTGGGNQPQHF.